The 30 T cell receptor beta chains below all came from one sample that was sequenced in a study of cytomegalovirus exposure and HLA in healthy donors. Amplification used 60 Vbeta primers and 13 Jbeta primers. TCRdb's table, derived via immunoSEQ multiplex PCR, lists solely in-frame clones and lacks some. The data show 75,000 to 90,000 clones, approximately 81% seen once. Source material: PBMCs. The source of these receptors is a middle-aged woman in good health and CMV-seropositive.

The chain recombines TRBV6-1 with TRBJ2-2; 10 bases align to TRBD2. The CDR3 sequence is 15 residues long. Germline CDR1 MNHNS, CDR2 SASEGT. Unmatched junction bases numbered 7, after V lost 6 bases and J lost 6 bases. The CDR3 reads CASRTAGGKAGELFF. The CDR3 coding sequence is TGTGCCAGCAGGACAGCGGGGGGGAAGGCCGGGGAGCTGTTTTTT.

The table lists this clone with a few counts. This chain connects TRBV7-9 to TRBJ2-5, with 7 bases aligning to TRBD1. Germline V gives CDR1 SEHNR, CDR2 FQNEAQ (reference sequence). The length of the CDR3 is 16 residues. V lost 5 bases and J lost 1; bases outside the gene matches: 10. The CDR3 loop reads CASSPRLTGIQETQYF. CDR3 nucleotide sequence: TGTGCCAGCAGCCCCCGCCTGACAGGGATCCAAGAGACCCAGTACTTC.

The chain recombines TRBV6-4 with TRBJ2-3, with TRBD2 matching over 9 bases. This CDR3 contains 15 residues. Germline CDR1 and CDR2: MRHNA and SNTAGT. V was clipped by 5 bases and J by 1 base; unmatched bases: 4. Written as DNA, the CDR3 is TGTGCCAGCAGTCGACTAGCGGTCGGCACAGATACGCAGTATTTT. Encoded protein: CASSRLAVGTDTQYF.

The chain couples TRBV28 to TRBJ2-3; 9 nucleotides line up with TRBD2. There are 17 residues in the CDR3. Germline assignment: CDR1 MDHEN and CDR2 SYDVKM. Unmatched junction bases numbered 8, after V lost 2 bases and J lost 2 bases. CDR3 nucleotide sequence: TGTGCCAGCAGTTTAAATGGGCTAGCGGGGAACACAGATACGCAGTATTTT. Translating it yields CASSLNGLAGNTDTQYF.

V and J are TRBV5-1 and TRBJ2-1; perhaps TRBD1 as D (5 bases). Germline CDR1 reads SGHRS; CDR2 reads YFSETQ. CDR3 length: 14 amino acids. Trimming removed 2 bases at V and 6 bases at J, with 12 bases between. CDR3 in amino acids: CASSFPTDLNEQFF. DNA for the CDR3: TGCGCCAGCAGCTTTCCGACAGACCTCAATGAGCAGTTCTTC.

The CDR3 region is CASTLRARGSGYGYTF. Here the CDR3 DNA reads TGTGCCAGTACCCTCAGAGCCAGGGGAAGCGGCTATGGCTACACCTTC. V gene TRBV19 combines with J gene TRBJ1-2; TRBD1 might be the D (6 bases). Trimming cost V 7 bases and J 4 bases, with 22 bases left between them. CDR3 length equals 16 residues. CDR1 is LNHDA and CDR2 is SQIVND in the germline V gene (reference sequence).

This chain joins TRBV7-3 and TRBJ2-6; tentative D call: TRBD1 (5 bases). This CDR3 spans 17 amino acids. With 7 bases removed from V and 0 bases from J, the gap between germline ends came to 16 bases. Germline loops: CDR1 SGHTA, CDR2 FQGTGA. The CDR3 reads CASKLAQANSGANVLTF. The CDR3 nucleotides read TGTGCCAGCAAACTGGCACAGGCGAACTCTGGGGCCAACGTCCTGACTTTC.

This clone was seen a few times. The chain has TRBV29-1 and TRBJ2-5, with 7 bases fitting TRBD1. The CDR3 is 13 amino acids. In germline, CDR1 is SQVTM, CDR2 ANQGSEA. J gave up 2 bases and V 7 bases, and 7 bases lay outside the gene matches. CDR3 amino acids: CSARDRSQETQYF. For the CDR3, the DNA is TGCAGCGCCCGGGACAGATCTCAAGAGACCCAGTACTTC.

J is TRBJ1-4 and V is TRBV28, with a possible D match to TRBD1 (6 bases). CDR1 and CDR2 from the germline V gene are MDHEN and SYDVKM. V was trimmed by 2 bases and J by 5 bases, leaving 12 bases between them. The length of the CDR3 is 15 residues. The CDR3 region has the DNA TGTGCCAGCAGTTTAGTATCCCAGGGGAATGAAAAACTGTTTTTT. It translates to CASSLVSQGNEKLFF. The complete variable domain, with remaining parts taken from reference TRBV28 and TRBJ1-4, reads DVKVTQSSRYLVKRTGEKVFLECVQDMDHENMFWYRQDPGLGLRLIYFSYDVKMKEKGDIPEGYSVSREKKERFSLILESASTNQTSMYLCASSLVSQGNEKLFFGSGTQLSVL.

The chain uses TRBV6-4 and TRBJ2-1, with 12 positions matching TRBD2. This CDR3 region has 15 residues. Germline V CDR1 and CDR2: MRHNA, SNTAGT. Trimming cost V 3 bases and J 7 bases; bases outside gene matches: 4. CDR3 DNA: TGTGCCAGCAGTGAATCTAGCGGGGGGGGGAATGAGCAGTTCTTC. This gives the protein CASSESSGGGNEQFF.

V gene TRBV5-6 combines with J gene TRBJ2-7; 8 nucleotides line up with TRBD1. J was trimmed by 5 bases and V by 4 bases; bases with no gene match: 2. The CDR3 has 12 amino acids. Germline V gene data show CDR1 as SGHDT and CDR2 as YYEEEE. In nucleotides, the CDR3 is TGTGCCAGCAGCGTCAGGGGGCACGAGCAGTACTTC. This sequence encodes CASSVRGHEQYF.

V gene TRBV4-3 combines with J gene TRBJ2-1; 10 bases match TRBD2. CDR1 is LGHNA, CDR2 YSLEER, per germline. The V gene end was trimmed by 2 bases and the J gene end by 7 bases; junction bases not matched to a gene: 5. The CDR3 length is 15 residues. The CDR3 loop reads CASSQSGGAWNEQFF. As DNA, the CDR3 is TGCGCCAGCAGCCAAAGCGGGGGGGCCTGGAATGAGCAGTTCTTC.

The CDR3 DNA sequence: TGTGCCAGCAGCTTAGCGCCGGACACCGGGGAGCTGTTTTTT. Protein product: CASSLAPDTGELFF. The chain is built from TRBV7-2 and TRBJ2-2, with D unresolved. Germline V gives CDR1 SGHTA, CDR2 FQGNSA. CDR3 size: 14 residues. V lost 0 bases and J 3 bases, leaving 5 bases between the germline ends.

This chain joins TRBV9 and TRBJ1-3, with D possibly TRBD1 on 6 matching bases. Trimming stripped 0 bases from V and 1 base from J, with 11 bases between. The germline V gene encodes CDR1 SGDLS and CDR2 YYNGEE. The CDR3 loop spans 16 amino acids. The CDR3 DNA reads TGTGCCAGCAGCGTAGGAGGGGGTCCATCTGGAAACACCATATATTTT. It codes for CASSVGGGPSGNTIYF.

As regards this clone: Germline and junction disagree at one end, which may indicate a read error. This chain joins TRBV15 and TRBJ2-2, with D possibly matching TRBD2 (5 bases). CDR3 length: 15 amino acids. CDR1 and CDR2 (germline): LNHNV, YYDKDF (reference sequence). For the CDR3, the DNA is TGTGCCACCAGCAGTGGACGGGGTAACACCGGGGAGCTGTCTTTT. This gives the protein CATSSGRGNTGELSF.

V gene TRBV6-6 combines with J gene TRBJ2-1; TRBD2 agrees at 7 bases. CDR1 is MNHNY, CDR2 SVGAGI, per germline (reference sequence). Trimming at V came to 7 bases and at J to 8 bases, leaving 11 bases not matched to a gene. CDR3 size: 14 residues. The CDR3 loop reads CASNSRLALHEQFF. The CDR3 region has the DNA TGTGCCAGCAATTCACGACTAGCCCTCCATGAGCAGTTCTTC.

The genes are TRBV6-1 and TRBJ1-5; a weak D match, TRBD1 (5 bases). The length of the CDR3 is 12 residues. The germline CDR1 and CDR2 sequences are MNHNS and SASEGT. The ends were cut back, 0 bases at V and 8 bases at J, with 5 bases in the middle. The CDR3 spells CASSEAGEPQHF. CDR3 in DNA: TGTGCCAGCAGTGAAGCAGGGGAGCCCCAGCATTTT.

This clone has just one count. In DNA, the CDR3 is TGTGCCAGCAGCTCCTCAGGGTGGGCTGGAAACACCATATATTTT. It encodes CASSSSGWAGNTIYF. V and J are TRBV7-8 and TRBJ1-3; weak D call: TRBD1 (5 bases). CDR3 length: 15 residues. The germline V and J ends were trimmed by 4 bases and 2 bases, with 12 bases remaining between them. CDR1 is SGHVS and CDR2 is FQNEAQ in the germline V gene.

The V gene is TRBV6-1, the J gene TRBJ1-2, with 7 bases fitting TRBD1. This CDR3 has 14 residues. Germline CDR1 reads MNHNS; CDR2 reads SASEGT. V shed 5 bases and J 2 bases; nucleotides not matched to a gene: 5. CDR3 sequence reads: CASSRGQANYGYTF. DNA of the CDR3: TGTGCCAGCAGTCGAGGACAGGCAAACTATGGCTACACCTTC.

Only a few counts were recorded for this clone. This CDR3 reads CASRTTANYGYTF. In nucleotides, the CDR3 is TGTGCCAGCAGGACGACAGCTAACTATGGCTACACCTTC. The J gene is TRBJ1-2, the V gene TRBV6-5; tentatively, D is TRBD1 (5 bases). The germline V gene has CDR1 MNHEY and CDR2 SVGAGI. Trimming cost V 6 bases and J 0 bases, with 8 bases left between them. The CDR3 contains 13 residues.

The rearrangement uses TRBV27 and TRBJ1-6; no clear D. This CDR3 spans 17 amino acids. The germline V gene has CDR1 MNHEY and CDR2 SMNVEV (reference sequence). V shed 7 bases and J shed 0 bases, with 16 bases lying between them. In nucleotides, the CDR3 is TGTGCCAGCATCCCCCGATTTAAGAGCTCCTATAATTCACCCCTCCACTTT. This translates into CASIPRFKSSYNSPLHF.

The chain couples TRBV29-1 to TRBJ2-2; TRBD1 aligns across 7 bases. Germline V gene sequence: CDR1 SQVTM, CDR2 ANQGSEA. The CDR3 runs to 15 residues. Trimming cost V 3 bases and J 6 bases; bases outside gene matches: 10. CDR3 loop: CSVDRLGGGSGELFF. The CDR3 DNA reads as TGCAGCGTTGATCGTCTAGGGGGCGGTTCCGGGGAGCTGTTTTTT.

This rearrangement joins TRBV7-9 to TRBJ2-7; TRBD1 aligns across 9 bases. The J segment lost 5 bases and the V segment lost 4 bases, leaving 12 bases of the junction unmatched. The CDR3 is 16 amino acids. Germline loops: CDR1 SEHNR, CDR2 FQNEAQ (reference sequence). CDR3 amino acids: CASSSDRGRGQNEQYF. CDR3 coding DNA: TGTGCCAGCAGCTCCGACAGGGGGAGAGGGCAAAACGAGCAGTACTTC. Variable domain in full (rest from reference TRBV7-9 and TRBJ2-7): DTGVSQNPRHKITKRGQNVTFRCDPISEHNRLYWYRQTLGQGPEFLTYFQNEAQLEKSRLLSDRFSAERPKGSFSTLEIQRTEQGDSAMYLCASSSDRGRGQNEQYFGPGTRLTVT.

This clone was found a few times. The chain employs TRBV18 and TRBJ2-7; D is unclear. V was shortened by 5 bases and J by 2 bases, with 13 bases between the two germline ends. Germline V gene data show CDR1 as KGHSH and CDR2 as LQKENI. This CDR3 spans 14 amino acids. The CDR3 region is CASSSQSRPYEQYF. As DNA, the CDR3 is TGTGCCAGCTCATCTCAATCCAGGCCCTACGAGCAGTACTTC.

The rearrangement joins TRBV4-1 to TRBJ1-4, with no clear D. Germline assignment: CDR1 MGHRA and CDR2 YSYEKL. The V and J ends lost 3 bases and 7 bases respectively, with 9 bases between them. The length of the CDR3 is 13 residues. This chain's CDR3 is CASSQGFGEKLFF. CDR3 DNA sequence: TGCGCCAGCAGCCAGGGCTTCGGTGAAAAACTGTTTTTT.

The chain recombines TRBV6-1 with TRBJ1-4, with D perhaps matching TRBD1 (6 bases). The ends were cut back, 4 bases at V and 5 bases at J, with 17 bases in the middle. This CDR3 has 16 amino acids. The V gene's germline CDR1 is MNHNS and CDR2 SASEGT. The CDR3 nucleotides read TGTGCCAGCAGTGGGTCACCGGCAGGGGTAAATGAAAAACTGTTTTTT. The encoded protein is CASSGSPAGVNEKLFF.

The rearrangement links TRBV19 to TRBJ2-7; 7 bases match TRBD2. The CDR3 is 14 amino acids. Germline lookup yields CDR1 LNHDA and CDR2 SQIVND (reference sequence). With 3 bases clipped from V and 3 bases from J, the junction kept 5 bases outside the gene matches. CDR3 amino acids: CASSISGLLYEQYF. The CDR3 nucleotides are TGTGCCAGTAGTATCTCGGGACTACTCTACGAGCAGTACTTC.

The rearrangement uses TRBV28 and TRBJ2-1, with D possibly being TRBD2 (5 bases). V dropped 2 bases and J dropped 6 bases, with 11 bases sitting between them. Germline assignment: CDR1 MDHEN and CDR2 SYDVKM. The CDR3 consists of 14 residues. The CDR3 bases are TGTGCCAGCAGTTTAAAGTCGGGGTCCAATGAGCAGTTCTTC. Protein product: CASSLKSGSNEQFF.

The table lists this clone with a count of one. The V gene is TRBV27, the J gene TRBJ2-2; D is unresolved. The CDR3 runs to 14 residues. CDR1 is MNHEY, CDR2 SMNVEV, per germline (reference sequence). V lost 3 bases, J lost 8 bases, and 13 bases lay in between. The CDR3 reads CASSFGRLVGELFF. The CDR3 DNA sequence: TGTGCCAGCAGTTTCGGCAGACTTGTTGGGGAGCTGTTTTTT.

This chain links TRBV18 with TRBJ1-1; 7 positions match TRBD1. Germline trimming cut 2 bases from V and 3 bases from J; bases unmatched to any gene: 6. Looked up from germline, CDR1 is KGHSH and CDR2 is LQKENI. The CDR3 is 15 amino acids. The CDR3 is CASSPMEGGYTEAFF. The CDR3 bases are TGTGCCAGCTCACCAATGGAAGGGGGCTACACTGAAGCTTTCTTT.